A single sample is the source of the 5 T cell receptor beta chains below, sequenced in a study of spatial heterogeneity in lung cancer. Study-level findings and limits: How many expanded intratumoral alpha and beta TCRs were present tracked the tumor mutation count, which was a count of nonsynonymous mutations.

MiXCR, applied by TCRdb to the 5' RACE reads, yields one record per CDR3 protein. This sample has over 10,000 distinct CDR3 sequences; more than 5% occur once, and the top ten carry more than 9.5%. Stated time point: sample taken at primary tumor resection. The antigens these receptors bind are not known. Here the sequenced sample was lung tumor tissue, taken at surgery. All receptors derive from a female donor with early-stage non-small cell lung cancer.

This clonotype was recorded many times. Because the library targeted alpha chains, this beta chain is an off-target read whose size means little. CDR3 loop: CASSRALGVVRNEQFF. CDR3 in DNA: TGTGCCAGCAGCCGAGCCTTGGGGGTGGTGCGCAATGAGCAGTTCTTC. The chain uses TRBV7-9 and TRBJ2-1, with D perhaps assigned TRBD1 or TRBD2 (5 bases each). Germline CDR1 and CDR2: SEHNR and FQNEAQ (reference sequence). Trimming removed 5 bases from V and 6 bases from J, with 20 bases in between. CDR3 size: 16 residues.

This clonotype was seen many times. This beta chain lies outside the target of a library built for alpha chains; its clone size means little. The V gene is TRBV2, the J gene TRBJ2-7; D ambiguous. The length of the CDR3 is 12 residues. V gave up 2 bases and J gave up 3 bases, with 5 bases separating them. Germline V gene sequence: CDR1 SNHLY, CDR2 FYNNEI. The CDR3 sequence is CASSESRYEQYF. CDR3 DNA sequence: TGTGCCAGCAGTGAAAGTCGCTACGAGCAGTACTTC. Together with reference TRBV2 and TRBJ2-7, the CDR3 gives the full variable domain: EPEVTQTPSHQVTQMGQEVILRCVPISNHLYFYWYRQILGQKVEFLVSFYNNEISEKSEIFDDQFSVERPDGSNFTLKIRSTKLEDSAMYFCASSESRYEQYFGPGTRLTVT.

This clonotype was counted many times. In a library made to pick up alpha chains, this beta chain is a stray read with a size that means little. V usage is TRBV20-1 and J usage is TRBJ2-2, with a tentative D call TRBD2 (7 bases). In germline, CDR1 is DFQATT, CDR2 SNEGSKA (reference sequence). The CDR3 length is 15 residues. V was trimmed by 7 bases and J by 3 bases, leaving 18 bases between them. The CDR3 DNA follows: TGCAGTGTGCGCCCCACAGGGAGGGACACCGGGGAGCTGTTTTTT. This encodes CSVRPTGRDTGELFF.

This clonotype is medium-sized (0.01 to 0.1%) within its sample. Being off target in a library aimed at alpha chains, this beta chain has a size of little meaning. CDR3 residues: CASSELDSNNSPLHF. The CDR3 nucleotides read TGTGCCAGCAGCGAGTTGGACAGCAATAATTCACCCCTCCACTTT. The V gene is TRBV7-9, the J gene TRBJ1-6, with a possible D match to TRBD1 (6 bases). V lost 5 bases to trimming and J lost 5 bases, with 13 bases between them. This CDR3 is 15 amino acids long. Germline values: CDR1 SEHNR, CDR2 FQNEAQ (reference sequence). The whole variable domain, filled in from reference TRBV7-9 and TRBJ1-6, reads DTGVSQNPRHKITKRGQNVTFRCDPISEHNRLYWYRQTLGQGPEFLTYFQNEAQLEKSRLLSDRFSAERPKGSFSTLEIQRTEQGDSAMYLCASSELDSNNSPLHFGNGTRLTVT.

The sample holds many counts of this clonotype. A library prepared for alpha chains yielded this beta chain as an off-target read; its size is of little meaning. This chain joins TRBV2 and TRBJ2-4; the D gene is possibly TRBD2 (7 bases). There are 13 residues in the CDR3. The germline CDR1 and CDR2 sequences are SNHLY and FYNNEI. Trimming pared 2 bases from V and 8 bases from J, leaving 10 bases between. The CDR3: CASSETGRDIQYF. CDR3 bases: TGTGCCAGCAGTGAAACAGGGAGGGACATTCAGTACTTC. The full variable domain, with the rest looked up from reference TRBV2 and TRBJ2-4, is EPEVTQTPSHQVTQMGQEVILRCVPISNHLYFYWYRQILGQKVEFLVSFYNNEISEKSEIFDDQFSVERPDGSNFTLKIRSTKLEDSAMYFCASSETGRDIQYFGAGTRLSVL.